The 21 T cell receptor beta chains in this list originate from one sample, sequenced in a study of shared clonotypes between healthy human individuals. Profiled with immunoSEQ multiplex PCR; TCRdb holds only in-frame clones, not every one. This table has about 2.5 million clones, around 90% appearing once. The sequenced material came from naive CD4+ T cells from PBMCs. Subset noted: CD45RA+ positively selected. The receptors derive from a man between 18 and 35 years old in good health. Some clones in this sample may be carry-over from other donors' samples.

The chain carries TRBV18 and TRBJ2-1, with D possibly matching TRBD2 (6 bases). The CDR3 consists of 14 residues. Looked up from germline, CDR1 is KGHSH and CDR2 is LQKENI. V was cut by 3 bases and J by 7 bases, with 13 bases left in between. The CDR3 nucleotides read TGTGCCAGCTCACCCCGGACTACCCATAATGAGCAGTTCTTC. This sequence encodes CASSPRTTHNEQFF.

Worth noting for this clone: The same CDR3 also results from other DNA sequences found in this sample. This sequence joins TRBV19 and TRBJ1-5, with D tentatively TRBD1 (5 bases). The CDR3 runs 13 residues. Germline V gene sequence: CDR1 LNHDA, CDR2 SQIVND (reference sequence). V was trimmed by 9 bases and J by 3 bases, leaving 12 bases between them. For the CDR3, the DNA is TGTGCCAGCCTGGGACGGAACAATCAGCCCCAGCATTTT. As protein: CASLGRNNQPQHF.

V and J are TRBV4-2 and TRBJ2-3; D is possibly TRBD2 (6 bases). The CDR3 consists of 15 residues. The ends were cut back, 0 bases at V and 4 bases at J, with 11 bases in the middle. Germline values: CDR1 LGHNA, CDR2 YNFKEQ. The CDR3 sequence is CASSQEPSESDTQYF. CDR3 nucleotide sequence: TGTGCCAGCAGCCAAGAACCTAGCGAGTCAGATACGCAGTATTTT.

The chain links TRBV7-3 to TRBJ2-3; 8 bases are a match to TRBD2. CDR1 is SGHTA, CDR2 FQGTGA, per germline. This CDR3 region has 15 residues. With 2 bases clipped from V and 7 bases from J, the junction kept 8 bases outside the gene matches. CDR3 DNA sequence: TGTGCCAGCAGCTTAGTCGGGACTAGTAAACATACGCAGTATTTT. This sequence encodes CASSLVGTSKHTQYF.

The V gene is TRBV15, the J gene TRBJ1-3; 11 bases map to TRBD1. Germline trimming cut 1 base from V and 2 bases from J; bases unmatched to any gene: 7. The length of the CDR3 is 18 residues. Germline CDR1 and CDR2: LNHNV and YYDKDF (reference sequence). CDR3 amino acids: CATSRGWTGGKAGNTIYF. CDR3 nucleotide sequence: TGTGCCACCAGCAGAGGCTGGACAGGGGGCAAAGCTGGAAACACCATATATTTT.

The chain is built from TRBV7-3 and TRBJ1-2; D uncertain. Germline V gene sequence: CDR1 SGHTA, CDR2 FQGTGA. Trimming left V 0 bases short and J 6 bases short, with 11 bases between. This CDR3 is 14 amino acids long. CDR3 in amino acids: CASSLTPHGDGYTF. The CDR3 DNA follows: TGTGCCAGCAGCTTAACGCCCCACGGGGATGGCTACACCTTC.

The V and J genes are TRBV5-4 and TRBJ1-1, with D maybe TRBD1 (6 bases). Trimming took off 4 bases at V and 4 bases at J, with 14 bases between the two ends. The CDR3 extends over 14 amino acids. CDR1 is SGHNT, CDR2 YYREEE, per germline (reference sequence). The CDR3 DNA reads as TGTGCCAGCAGCAACAGGGCGGCGGGCACTGAAGCTTTCTTT. Translating gives CASSNRAAGTEAFF.

This rearrangement joins TRBV30 to TRBJ2-3, with D possibly being TRBD2 (6 bases). V was trimmed by 1 base and J by 3 bases, leaving 14 bases between them. The CDR3 contains 15 residues. CDR1 and CDR2 (germline): GTSNPN, SVGIG (reference sequence). The CDR3 sequence: CAWSATRRGTDTQYF. CDR3 coding DNA: TGTGCCTGGAGTGCGACTAGGAGGGGAACAGATACGCAGTATTTT.

The CDR3 bases are TGCGCCAGCAGCCAAGATATTTTCACTGCGTACATTCAGTACTTC. This encodes CASSQDIFTAYIQYF. The chain carries TRBV4-3 and TRBJ2-4; D call uncertain. The V end lost 0 bases, the J end lost 8 bases, and 14 bases lay between the germline ends. This CDR3 comprises 15 residues. Looked up from germline, CDR1 is LGHNA and CDR2 is YSLEER.

The sample holds a few counts of this clone. The identical CDR3 is also encoded by other nucleotide sequences in the sample. V gene TRBV28 combines with J gene TRBJ1-1; D is uncertain. The CDR3 has 12 amino acids. V lost 5 bases and J lost 2, with 6 bases in between. Germline V gene lookup returns CDR1 MDHEN and CDR2 SYDVKM. The CDR3 region is CASSLLNTEAFF. CDR3 DNA sequence: TGTGCCAGCAGTCTCTTAAACACTGAAGCTTTCTTT.

CDR3 DNA sequence: TGTGCCTGGAGTGTAAGGGACAGGAGACGGCAGCCCCAGCATTTT. This encodes CAWSVRDRRRQPQHF. This chain connects TRBV30 to TRBJ1-5, with 8 bases aligning to TRBD1. V was pared by 0 bases and J by 7 bases, with 8 bases of the junction left unmatched. This CDR3 spans 15 amino acids. Germline loops: CDR1 GTSNPN, CDR2 SVGIG (reference sequence).

The gene calls are TRBV28 and TRBJ2-7; D is unclear. The V end was cut by 6 bases, the J end by 0 bases, with 9 bases between. Germline V CDR1 and CDR2: MDHEN, SYDVKM. The CDR3 is made up of 13 amino acids. The DNA of the CDR3 is TGTGCCAGCAGGTGGCAGAGCTCCTACGAGCAGTACTTC. Its translation: CASRWQSSYEQYF.

Here the CDR3 reads CASSFGGGYYGYTF. DNA for the CDR3: TGTGCCAGCAGCTTTGGGGGAGGGTACTATGGCTACACCTTC. The J gene is TRBJ1-2, the V gene TRBV5-4, with a weak D call TRBD1 (5 bases). The germline CDR1 and CDR2 sequences are SGHNT and YYREEE (reference sequence). V was cut by 2 bases and J by 3 bases, with 11 bases left in between. CDR3 length equals 14 residues.

In DNA, the CDR3 is TGTGCCAGCAGCTTGTATGGCGGGACCCTCCAGGGGGCCAACGTCCTGACTTTC. Translated, it gives CASSLYGGTLQGANVLTF. The V and J genes are TRBV5-6 and TRBJ2-6; D may be TRBD2 (6 bases). This CDR3 has 18 residues. Between the trimmed V and J ends, which lost 1 base and 4 bases, there was a span of 18 bases. Germline V CDR1 and CDR2: SGHDT, YYEEEE.

The V gene is TRBV19, the J gene TRBJ2-7, with TRBD2 identical over 7 bases. V was clipped by 10 bases and J by 3 bases; unmatched bases: 9. Germline CDR1 reads LNHDA; CDR2 reads SQIVND (reference sequence). The CDR3 spans 13 residues. Here the CDR3 reads CATKTGGSYEQYF. DNA of the CDR3: TGTGCCACCAAGACCGGGGGGAGCTACGAGCAGTACTTC.

V and J are TRBV28 and TRBJ2-7; 13 nucleotides line up with TRBD2. V shed 3 bases and J 6 bases; nucleotides not matched to a gene: 8. The germline gives CDR1 MDHEN, CDR2 SYDVKM. The CDR3 runs to 16 residues. The DNA for the CDR3 is TGTGCCAGCAGTTTGGGAGGACTAGCGGGAGTAGGCGAGCAGTACTTC. This gives the protein CASSLGGLAGVGEQYF.

This clone was detected only once. The rearrangement joins TRBV6-5 to TRBJ1-5; D gene unclear. V was shortened by 8 bases and J by 11 bases, with 19 bases between the two germline ends. CDR1 is MNHEY, CDR2 SVGAGI, per germline. This CDR3 has 13 amino acids. DNA for the CDR3: TGTGCCAGCCGAGCTAGAGGTTTTTTGACCCAGCATTTT. Translation: CASRARGFLTQHF.

The chain has TRBV2 and TRBJ1-1; D is ambiguous. The V and J ends lost 6 bases and 1 base respectively, with 9 bases between them. The CDR3 consists of 13 residues. From germline, CDR1 is SNHLY and CDR2 FYNNEI. In DNA, the CDR3 is TGTGCCAGCAGGGGGAGGACGAACACTGAAGCTTTCTTT. As protein: CASRGRTNTEAFF.

The chain has TRBV5-1 and TRBJ2-1, with D unresolved. CDR1 and CDR2 from the germline V gene are SGHRS and YFSETQ. The CDR3 runs to 15 residues. Trimming left V 4 bases short and J 5 bases short, with 16 bases between. CDR3 DNA: TGCGCCAGCAGCCCTGGAATACCGAAACACAATGAGCAGTTCTTC. Amino acid sequence: CASSPGIPKHNEQFF.

This chain joins TRBV14 and TRBJ1-4, with no clear D. V lost 1 base, J lost 7 bases, and 7 bases lay in between. Germline CDR1 SGHDN, CDR2 FVKESK. The CDR3 runs 13 residues. CDR3 residues: CASSQAPGEKLFF. The CDR3 nucleotides are TGTGCCAGCAGCCAAGCCCCCGGTGAAAAACTGTTTTTT.

This chain uses TRBV7-9 with TRBJ2-5, with TRBD2 matching 15 bases. The CDR3 extends over 17 amino acids. Germline values: CDR1 SEHNR, CDR2 FQNEAQ (reference sequence). The V segment lost 6 bases and the J segment 4 bases; nucleotides outside the gene matches: 9. CDR3 bases: TGTGCCAGCAGGGCTCTTGGACTAGCGGGAGGGGGAGAGACCCAGTACTTC. Protein product: CASRALGLAGGGETQYF.